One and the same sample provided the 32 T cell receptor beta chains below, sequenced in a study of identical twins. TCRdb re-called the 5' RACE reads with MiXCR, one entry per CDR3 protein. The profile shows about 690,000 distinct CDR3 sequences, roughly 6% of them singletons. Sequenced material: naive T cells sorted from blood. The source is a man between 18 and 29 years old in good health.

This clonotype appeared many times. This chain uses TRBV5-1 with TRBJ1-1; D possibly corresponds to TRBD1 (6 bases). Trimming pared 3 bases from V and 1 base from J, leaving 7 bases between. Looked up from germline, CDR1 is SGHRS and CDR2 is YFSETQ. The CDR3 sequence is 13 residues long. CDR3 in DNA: TGCGCCAGCAGCTGGACAGCGAACACTGAAGCTTTCTTT. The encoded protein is CASSWTANTEAFF.

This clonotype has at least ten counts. The chain's CDR3 is CATSDRSGPITDTQYF. As DNA, the CDR3 is TGTGCCACCAGTGATCGCTCGGGACCGATCACAGATACGCAGTATTTT. V and J are TRBV24-1 and TRBJ2-3, with D possibly called TRBD1 or TRBD2 (5 bases each). Germline CDR1 and CDR2: KGHDR and SFDVKD. The length of the CDR3 is 16 residues. The V and J ends lost 3 bases and 2 bases respectively, with 14 bases between them.

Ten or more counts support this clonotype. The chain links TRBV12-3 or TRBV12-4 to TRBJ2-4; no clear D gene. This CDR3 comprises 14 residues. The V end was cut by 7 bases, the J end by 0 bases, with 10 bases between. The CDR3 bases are TGTGCCAGCACTCCACACCTAGCCAAAAACATTCAGTACTTC. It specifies CASTPHLAKNIQYF.

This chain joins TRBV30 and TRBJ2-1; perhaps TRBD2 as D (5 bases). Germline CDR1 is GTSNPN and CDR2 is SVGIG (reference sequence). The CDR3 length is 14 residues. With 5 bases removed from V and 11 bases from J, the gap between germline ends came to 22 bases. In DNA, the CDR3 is TGTGCCTGGGCCGCGGAACGTGGGTCCGGGAAGCAGTTCTTC. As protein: CAWAAERGSGKQFF.

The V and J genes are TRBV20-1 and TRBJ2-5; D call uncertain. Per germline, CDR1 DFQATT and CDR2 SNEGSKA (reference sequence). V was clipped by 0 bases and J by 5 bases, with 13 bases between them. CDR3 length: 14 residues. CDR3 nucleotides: TGCAGTGCTAGAGATCCCCGGGTCTCGGAGACCCAGTACTTC. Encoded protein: CSARDPRVSETQYF.

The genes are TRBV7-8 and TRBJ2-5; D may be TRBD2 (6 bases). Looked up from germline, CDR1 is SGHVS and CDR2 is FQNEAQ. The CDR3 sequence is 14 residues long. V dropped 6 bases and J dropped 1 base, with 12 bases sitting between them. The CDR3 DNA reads TGTGCCAGCAGTCGGGGGACGGTCCAAGAGACCCAGTACTTC. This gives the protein CASSRGTVQETQYF.

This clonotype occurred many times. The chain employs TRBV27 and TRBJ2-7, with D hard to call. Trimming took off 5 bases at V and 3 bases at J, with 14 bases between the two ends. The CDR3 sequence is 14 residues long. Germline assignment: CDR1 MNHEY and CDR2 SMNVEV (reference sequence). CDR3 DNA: TGTGCCAGCAGTCCTAAAGGGCCGTTCTACGAGCAGTACTTC. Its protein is CASSPKGPFYEQYF.

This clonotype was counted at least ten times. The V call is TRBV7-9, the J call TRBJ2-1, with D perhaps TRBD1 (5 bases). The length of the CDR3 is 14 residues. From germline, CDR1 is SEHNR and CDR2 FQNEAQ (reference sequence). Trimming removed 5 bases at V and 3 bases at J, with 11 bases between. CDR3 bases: TGTGCCAGCAGCCCCCCAGGGAACTACAATGAGCAGTTCTTC. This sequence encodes CASSPPGNYNEQFF.

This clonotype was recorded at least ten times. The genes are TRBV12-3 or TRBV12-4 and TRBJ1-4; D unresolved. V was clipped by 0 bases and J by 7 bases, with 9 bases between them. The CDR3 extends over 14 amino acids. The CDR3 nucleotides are TGTGCCAGCAGTTTAGCCAAAGTCGGTGAAAAACTGTTTTTT. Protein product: CASSLAKVGEKLFF.

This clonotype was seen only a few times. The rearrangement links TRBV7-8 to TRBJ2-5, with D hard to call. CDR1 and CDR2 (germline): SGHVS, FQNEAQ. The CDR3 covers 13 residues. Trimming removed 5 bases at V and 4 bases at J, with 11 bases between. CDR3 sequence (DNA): TGTGCCAGCAGCCGGTCCCGAGGAGAGACCCAGTACTTC. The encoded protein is CASSRSRGETQYF.

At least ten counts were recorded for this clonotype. In DNA, the CDR3 is TGTGCCACCAGTGGGAGGACTAGTTCGAACACCGGGGAGCTGTTTTTT. Translation: CATSGRTSSNTGELFF. V and J are TRBV24-1 and TRBJ2-2, with TRBD2 matching 7 bases. The germline V gene encodes CDR1 KGHDR and CDR2 SFDVKD. The CDR3 is 16 amino acids. J gave up 0 bases and V 5 bases, and 5 bases lay outside the gene matches.

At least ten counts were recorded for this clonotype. The DNA of the CDR3 is TGTGCCAGCAGCCAAGTGGAACGGGACCGATACAATGAGCAGTTCTTC. Residues: CASSQVERDRYNEQFF. The V gene is TRBV3-1, the J gene TRBJ2-1; either TRBD1 or TRBD2 may fit D (5 bases each). Trimming removed 1 base at V and 4 bases at J, with 14 bases between. The CDR3 consists of 16 residues. Germline CDR1 is LGHDT and CDR2 is YNNKEL (reference sequence).

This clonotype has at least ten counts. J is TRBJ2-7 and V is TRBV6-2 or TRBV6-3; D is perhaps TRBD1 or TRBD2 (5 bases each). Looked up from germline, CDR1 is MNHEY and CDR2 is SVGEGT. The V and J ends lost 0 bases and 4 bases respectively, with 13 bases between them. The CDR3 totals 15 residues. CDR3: CASSYSSGWGYEQYF. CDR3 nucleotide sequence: TGTGCCAGCAGTTACTCGTCGGGATGGGGGTACGAGCAGTACTTC.

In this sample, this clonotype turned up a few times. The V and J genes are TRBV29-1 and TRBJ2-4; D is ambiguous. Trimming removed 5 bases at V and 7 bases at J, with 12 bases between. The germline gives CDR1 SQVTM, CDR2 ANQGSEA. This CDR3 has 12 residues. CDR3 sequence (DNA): TGCAGCGTTTTGATGGATCGGAACATTCAGTACTTC. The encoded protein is CSVLMDRNIQYF.

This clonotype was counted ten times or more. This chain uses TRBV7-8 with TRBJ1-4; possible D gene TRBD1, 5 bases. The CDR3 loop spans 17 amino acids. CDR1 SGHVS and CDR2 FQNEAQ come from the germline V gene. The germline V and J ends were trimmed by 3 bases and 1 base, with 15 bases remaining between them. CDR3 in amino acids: CASSFKGIPITNEKLFF. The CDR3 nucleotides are TGTGCCAGCAGCTTCAAGGGGATCCCTATAACTAATGAAAAACTGTTTTTT. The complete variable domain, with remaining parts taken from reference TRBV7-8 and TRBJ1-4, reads GAGVSQSPRYKVAKRGQDVALRCDPISGHVSLFWYQQALGQGPEFLTYFQNEAQLDKSGLPSDRFFAERPEGSVSTLKIQRTQQEDSAVYLCASSFKGIPITNEKLFFGSGTQLSVL.

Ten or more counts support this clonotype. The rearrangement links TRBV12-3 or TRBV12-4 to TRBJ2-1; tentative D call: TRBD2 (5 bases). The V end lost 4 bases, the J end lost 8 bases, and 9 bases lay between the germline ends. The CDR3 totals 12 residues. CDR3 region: CASSWERDEQFF. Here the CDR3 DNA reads TGTGCCAGCAGTTGGGAGAGGGATGAGCAGTTCTTC.

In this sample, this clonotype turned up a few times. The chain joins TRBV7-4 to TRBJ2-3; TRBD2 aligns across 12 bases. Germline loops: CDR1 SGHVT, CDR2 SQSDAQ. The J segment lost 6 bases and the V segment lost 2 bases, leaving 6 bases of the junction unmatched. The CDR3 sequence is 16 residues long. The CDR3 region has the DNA TGTGCCAGCAGCTTATCTAGCGGGAGGGCAAGTGATACGCAGTATTTT. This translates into CASSLSSGRASDTQYF.

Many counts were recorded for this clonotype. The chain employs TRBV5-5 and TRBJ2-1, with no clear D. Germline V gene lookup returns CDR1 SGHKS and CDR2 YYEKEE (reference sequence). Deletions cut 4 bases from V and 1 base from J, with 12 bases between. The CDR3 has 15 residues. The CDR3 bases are TGTGCCAGCAGCCATGACGGGCCATCCTACAATGAGCAGTTCTTC. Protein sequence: CASSHDGPSYNEQFF.

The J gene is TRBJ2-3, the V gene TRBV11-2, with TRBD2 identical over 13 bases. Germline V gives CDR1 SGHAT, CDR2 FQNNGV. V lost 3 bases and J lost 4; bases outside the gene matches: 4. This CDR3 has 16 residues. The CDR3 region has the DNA TGTGCCAGCAGCTTGACTAGCGGGAGGAGGGCAGATACGCAGTATTTT. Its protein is CASSLTSGRRADTQYF.

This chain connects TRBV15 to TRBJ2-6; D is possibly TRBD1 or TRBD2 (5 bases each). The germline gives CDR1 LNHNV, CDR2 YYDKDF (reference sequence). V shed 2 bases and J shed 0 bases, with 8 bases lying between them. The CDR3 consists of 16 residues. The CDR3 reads CATSRRGTSGANVLTF. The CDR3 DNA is TGTGCCACCAGCAGACGAGGGACCTCTGGGGCCAACGTCCTGACTTTC.

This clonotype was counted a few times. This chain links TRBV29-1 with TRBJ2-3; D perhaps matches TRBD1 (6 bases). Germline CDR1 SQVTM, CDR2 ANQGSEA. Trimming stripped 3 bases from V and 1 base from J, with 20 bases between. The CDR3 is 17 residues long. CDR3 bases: TGCAGCGTTGAGTATACTCCAGGGGCTGGGGGCACAGATACGCAGTATTTT. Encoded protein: CSVEYTPGAGGTDTQYF.

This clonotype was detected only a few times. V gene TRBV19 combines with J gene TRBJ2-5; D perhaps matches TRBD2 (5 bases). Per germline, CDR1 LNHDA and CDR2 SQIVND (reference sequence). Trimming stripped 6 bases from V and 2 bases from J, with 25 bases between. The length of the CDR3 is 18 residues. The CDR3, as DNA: TGTGCCAGTAGAGTAGAGGGCTCGGGTCAGCAGTATCAAGAGACCCAGTACTTC. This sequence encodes CASRVEGSGQQYQETQYF.

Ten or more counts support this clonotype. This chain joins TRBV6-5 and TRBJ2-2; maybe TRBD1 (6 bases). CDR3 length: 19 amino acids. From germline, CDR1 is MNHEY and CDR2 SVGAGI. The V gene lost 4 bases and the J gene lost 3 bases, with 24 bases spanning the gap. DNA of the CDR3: TGTGCCAGCAGTTCCGGAGAAACCAGATACAGGGTGGACACCGGGGAGCTGTTTTTT. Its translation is CASSSGETRYRVDTGELFF.

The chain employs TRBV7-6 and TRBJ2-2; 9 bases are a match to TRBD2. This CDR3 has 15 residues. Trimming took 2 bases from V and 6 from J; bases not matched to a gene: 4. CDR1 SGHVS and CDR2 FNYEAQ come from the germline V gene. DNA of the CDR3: TGTGCCAGCAGCTTATCGGCGGGAGGGCCCGGGGAGCTGTTTTTT. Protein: CASSLSAGGPGELFF.

The CDR3 is CASSQEGPEEDTQYF. The DNA for the CDR3 is TGTGCCAGCAGCCAAGAGGGCCCAGAGGAGGATACGCAGTATTTT. The rearrangement joins TRBV14 to TRBJ2-3; D is unclear. The V gene's germline CDR1 is SGHDN and CDR2 FVKESK. The CDR3 sequence is 15 residues long. Deletions cut 0 bases from V and 6 bases from J, with 13 bases between.

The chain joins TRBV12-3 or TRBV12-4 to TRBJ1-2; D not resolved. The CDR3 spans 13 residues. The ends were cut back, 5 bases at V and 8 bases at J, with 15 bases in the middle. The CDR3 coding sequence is TGTGCCAGCAGTCCCCAGTCTAAAGCGGGCTACACCTTC. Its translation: CASSPQSKAGYTF.

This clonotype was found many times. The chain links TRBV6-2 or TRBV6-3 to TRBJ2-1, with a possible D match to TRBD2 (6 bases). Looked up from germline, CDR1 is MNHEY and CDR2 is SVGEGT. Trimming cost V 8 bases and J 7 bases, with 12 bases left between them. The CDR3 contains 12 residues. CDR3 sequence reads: CASGRQYNEQFF. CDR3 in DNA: TGTGCCAGCGGGAGGCAGTATAATGAGCAGTTCTTC.

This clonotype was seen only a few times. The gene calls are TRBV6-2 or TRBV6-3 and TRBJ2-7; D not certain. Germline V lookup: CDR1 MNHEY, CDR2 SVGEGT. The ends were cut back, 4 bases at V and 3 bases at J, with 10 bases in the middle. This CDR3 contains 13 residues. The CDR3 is CASSSSLHYEQYF. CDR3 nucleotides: TGTGCCAGCAGTTCCTCTCTACACTACGAGCAGTACTTC.

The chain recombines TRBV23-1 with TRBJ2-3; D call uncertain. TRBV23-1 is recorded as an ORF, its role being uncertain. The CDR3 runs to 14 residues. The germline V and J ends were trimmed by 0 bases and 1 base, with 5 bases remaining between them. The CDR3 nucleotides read TGCGCCAGCAGTCAATCGAGGCGCACAGATACGCAGTATTTT. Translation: CASSQSRRTDTQYF.

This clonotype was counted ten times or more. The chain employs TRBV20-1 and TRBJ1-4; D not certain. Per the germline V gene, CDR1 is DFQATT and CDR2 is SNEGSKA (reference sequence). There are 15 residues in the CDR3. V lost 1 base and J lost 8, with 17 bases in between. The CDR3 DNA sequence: TGCAGTGCTAGAGGGAGCGCACAGCATCGAGAAAAACTGTTTTTT. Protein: CSARGSAQHREKLFF.

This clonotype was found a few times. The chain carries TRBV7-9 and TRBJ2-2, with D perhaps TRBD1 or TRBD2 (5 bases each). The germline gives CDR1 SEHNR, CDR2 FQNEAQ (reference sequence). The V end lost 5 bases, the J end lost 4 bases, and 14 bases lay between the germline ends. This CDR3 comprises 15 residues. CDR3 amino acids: CASSPGVGTTGELFF. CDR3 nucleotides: TGTGCCAGCAGCCCCGGAGTCGGGACCACCGGGGAGCTGTTTTTT.

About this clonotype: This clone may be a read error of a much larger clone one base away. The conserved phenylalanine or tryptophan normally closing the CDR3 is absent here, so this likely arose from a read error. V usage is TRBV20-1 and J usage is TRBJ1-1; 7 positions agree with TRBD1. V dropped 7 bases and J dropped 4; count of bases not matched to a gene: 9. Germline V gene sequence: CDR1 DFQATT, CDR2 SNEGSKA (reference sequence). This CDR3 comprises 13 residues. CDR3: CSGTDRPGTEAFC. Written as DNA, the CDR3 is TGCAGTGGTACGGACAGGCCGGGCACTGAAGCTTTCTGT.